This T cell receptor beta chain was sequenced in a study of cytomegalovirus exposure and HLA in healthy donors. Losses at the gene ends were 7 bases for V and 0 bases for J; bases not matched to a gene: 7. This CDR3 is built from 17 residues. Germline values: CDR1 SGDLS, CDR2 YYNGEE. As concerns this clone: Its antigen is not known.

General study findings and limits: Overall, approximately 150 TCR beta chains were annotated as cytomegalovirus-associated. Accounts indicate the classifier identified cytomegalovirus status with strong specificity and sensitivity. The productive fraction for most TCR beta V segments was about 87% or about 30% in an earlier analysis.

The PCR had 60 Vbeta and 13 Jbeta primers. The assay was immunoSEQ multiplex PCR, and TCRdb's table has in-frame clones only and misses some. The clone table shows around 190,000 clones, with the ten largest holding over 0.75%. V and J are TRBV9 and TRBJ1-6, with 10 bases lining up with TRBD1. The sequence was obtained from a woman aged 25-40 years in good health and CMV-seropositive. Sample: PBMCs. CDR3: CASATGGQGSYNSPLHF. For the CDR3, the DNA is TGTGCCAGCGCGACAGGGGGCCAGGGCTCCTATAATTCACCCCTCCACTTT.